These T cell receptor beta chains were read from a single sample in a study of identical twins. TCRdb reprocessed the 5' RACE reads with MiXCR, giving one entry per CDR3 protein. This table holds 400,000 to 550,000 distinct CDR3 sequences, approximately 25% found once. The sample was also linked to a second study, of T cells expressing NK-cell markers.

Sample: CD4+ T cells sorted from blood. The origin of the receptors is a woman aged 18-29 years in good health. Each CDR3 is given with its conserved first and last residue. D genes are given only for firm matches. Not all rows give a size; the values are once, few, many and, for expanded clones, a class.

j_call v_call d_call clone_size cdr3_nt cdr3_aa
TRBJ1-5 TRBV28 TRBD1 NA TGTGCCAGCGACCCGACAGGGGGCGGCAATCAGCCCCAGCATTTT CASDPTGGGNQPQHF
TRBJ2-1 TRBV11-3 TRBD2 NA TGTGCCAGCAGCCCCGGACTAGCGGGAGGATTGACTGAGCAGTTCTTC CASSPGLAGGLTEQFF
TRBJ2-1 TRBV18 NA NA TGTGCCAGCTCACCAAGCAGGGAGGATGAGCAGTTCTTC CASSPSREDEQFF
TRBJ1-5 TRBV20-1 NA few TGCAGTGCTAGACGGTATAGCAATCAGCCCCAGCATTTT CSARRYSNQPQHF
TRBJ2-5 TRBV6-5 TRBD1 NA TGTGCCAGCAGTTATGGGACGGGACAGCGGGAGACCCAGTACTTC CASSYGTGQRETQYF
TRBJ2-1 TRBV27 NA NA TGTGCCAGCAGCGTATGGGGGGGCCCCTACAATGAGCAGTTCTTC CASSVWGGPYNEQFF
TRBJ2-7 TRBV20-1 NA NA TGCAGTGCTAGAGAAATGGGCAGGTCGTCCTACGAGCAGTACTTC CSAREMGRSSYEQYF
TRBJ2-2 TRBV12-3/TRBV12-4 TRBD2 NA TGTGCCAGCAGTTCCACTAGCGGGGGTGACACCGGGGAGCTGTTTTTT CASSSTSGGDTGELFF
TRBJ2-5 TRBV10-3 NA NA TGTGCCATCAGTTTTTCAGGGAAAGAGACCCAGTACTTC CAISFSGKETQYF
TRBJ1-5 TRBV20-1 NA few TGCAGTGCTCCGAGGGGAAGGGGGGATCAGCCCCAGCATTTT CSAPRGRGDQPQHF
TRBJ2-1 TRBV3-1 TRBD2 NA TGTGCCAGCAGTGGGGGACTAGGCTCTTTATATGAGCAGTTCTTC CASSGGLGSLYEQFF
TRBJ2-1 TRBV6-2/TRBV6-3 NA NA TGTGCCAGCAGTTACTCAAACGGACTGGAGCAGTTCTTC CASSYSNGLEQFF
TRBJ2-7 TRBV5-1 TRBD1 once TGCGCCAGCAGCTTGGGGGGACAGGAGACCCTTTACGAGCAGTACTTC CASSLGGQETLYEQYF
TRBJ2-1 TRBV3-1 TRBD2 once TGTGCCAGCAGCTCCTGGACTAGCGGGGCGTACAATGAGCAGTTCTTC CASSSWTSGAYNEQFF
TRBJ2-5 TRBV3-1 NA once TGTGCCAGCAGCCGTGATCAGGGGACCCAGTACTTC CASSRDQGTQYF
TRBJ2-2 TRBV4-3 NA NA TGCGCCAGCAGCCAAGAAGGTCACACCGGGGAGCTGTTTTTT CASSQEGHTGELFF
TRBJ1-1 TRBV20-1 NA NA TGCAGTGCTCCCCGATGGGGTATGAACACTGAAGCTTTCTTT CSAPRWGMNTEAFF
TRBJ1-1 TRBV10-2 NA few TGCGCCAGCCATCTCGGGGACACTGAAGCTTTCTTT CASHLGDTEAFF
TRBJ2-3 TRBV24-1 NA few TGTGCCACCAGTGAACCGGGGGGCGGTGCGCAGTATTTT CATSEPGGGAQYF
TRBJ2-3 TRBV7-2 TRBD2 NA TGTGCCAGCAGCCCTGGGGGACTAGCGGTTACGCAGTATTTT CASSPGGLAVTQYF
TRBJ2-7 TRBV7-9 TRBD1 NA TGTGCCAGCAGCGACAGGGGGCACGAGCAGTACTTC CASSDRGHEQYF
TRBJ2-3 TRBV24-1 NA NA TGTGCCACCAGTGCCTCTCGGGGTTTGGGGTTTACAGATACGCAGTATTTT CATSASRGLGFTDTQYF
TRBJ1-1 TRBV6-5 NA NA TGTGCCAGCAGTTGGCAGGGGCCGGGGAACACTGAAGCTTTCTTT CASSWQGPGNTEAFF
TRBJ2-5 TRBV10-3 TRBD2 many TGTGCCTCCAGTAGCGGGGGGGAGACCCAGTACTTC CASSSGGETQYF
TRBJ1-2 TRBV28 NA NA TGTGCCAGCAGTTCCCCGGATGGCTACACCTTC CASSSPDGYTF
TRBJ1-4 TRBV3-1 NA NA TGTGCCAGCAGCCACACAGGGTCGGCTAATGAAAAACTGTTTTTT CASSHTGSANEKLFF
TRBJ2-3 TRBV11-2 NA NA TGTGCCAGCAGCTCACCCCGAGCGGGAGATACGCAGTATTTT CASSSPRAGDTQYF
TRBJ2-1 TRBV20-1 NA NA TGCAGTGCTAGCCCTGCTCTAGGGGGAGAGTACAATGAGCAGTTCTTC CSASPALGGEYNEQFF
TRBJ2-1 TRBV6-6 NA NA TGTGCCAGCAGGGCCCGGGTACTAGATGAGCAGTTCTTC CASRARVLDEQFF
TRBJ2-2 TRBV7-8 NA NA TGTGCCAGCAGCGCGGGACCTATATACACCGGGGAGCTGTTTTTT CASSAGPIYTGELFF
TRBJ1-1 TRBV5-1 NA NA TGCGCCAGCAGCAAACAGGGTAACAAAAGACATAACACTGAAGCTTTCTTT CASSKQGNKRHNTEAFF
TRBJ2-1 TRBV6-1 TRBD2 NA TGTGCCAGCAGTCTCACTAGCGGGGGGACCAATGAGCAGTTCTTC CASSLTSGGTNEQFF
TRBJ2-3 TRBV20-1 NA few TGCAGTGCCGACGGGGGTACTGATACGCAGTATTTT CSADGGTDTQYF
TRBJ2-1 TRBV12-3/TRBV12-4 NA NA TGTGCCAGCAGTTTTCCTCGGGGGGCGCGGAATGAGCAGTTCTTC CASSFPRGARNEQFF
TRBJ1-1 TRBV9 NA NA TGTGCCAGCAGCGTAGGCCCCACTGGGATGGCTGAAGCTTTCTTT CASSVGPTGMAEAFF
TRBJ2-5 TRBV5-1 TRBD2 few TGCGCCAGCAGCTCGGGACTAGCTGGGGAGACCCAGTACTTC CASSSGLAGETQYF
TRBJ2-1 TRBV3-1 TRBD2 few TGTGCCAGCAGCCCCCCCCGGTCTAGCGGGAGCCCCAGATCGATCTTC CASSPPRSSGSPRSIF
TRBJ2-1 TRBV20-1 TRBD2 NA TGCAGTGCTTCGGGACTAGCGGGGCACAATGAGCAGTTCTTC CSASGLAGHNEQFF
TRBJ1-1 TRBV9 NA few TGTGCCAGCAGCGTAGTTAGGGGTGAAGCTTTCTTT CASSVVRGEAFF
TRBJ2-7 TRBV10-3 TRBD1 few TGTGCCATCAGTGAGTGGTTGGGACAGGGGTCCCACGAGCAGTACTTC CAISEWLGQGSHEQYF
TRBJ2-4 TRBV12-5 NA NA TGTGCTAGTGGTTTGGAATCAGGGGTCTTCCAAAACATTCAGTACTTC CASGLESGVFQNIQYF
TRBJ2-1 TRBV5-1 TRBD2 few TGCGCCAGCAGCTTGGCGCAGCGGGAGACCATTGAACACAATGAGCAGTTCTTC CASSLAQRETIEHNEQFF
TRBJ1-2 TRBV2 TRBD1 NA TGTGCCAGCACCGTGCAGGGGGTTGGCTACACCTTC CASTVQGVGYTF
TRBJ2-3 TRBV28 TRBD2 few TGTGCCAGCAGTTTCGGTAGCGGGGGCCCAGATACGCAGTATTTT CASSFGSGGPDTQYF
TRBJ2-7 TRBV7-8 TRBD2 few TGTGCCAGCAGAAGACTAGCGGGTACCTACGAGCAGTACTTC CASRRLAGTYEQYF
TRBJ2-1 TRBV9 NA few TGTGCCAGCAGCGGGAGACAGGCTTCCCCCTACAATGAGCAGTTCTTC CASSGRQASPYNEQFF
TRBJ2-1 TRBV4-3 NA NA TGCGCCAGCAGCCAAGGCCTAGGCAATGAGCAGTTCTTC CASSQGLGNEQFF
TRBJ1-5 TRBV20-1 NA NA TGCAGTGCTAGAGATAGCAGGGTAGGACAGCCCCAGCATTTT CSARDSRVGQPQHF
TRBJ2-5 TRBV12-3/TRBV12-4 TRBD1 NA TGTGCCAGCGGGGGACAGGTAAAGACCCAGTACTTC CASGGQVKTQYF
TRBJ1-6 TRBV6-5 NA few TGTGCCAGCAGTCGATCAGATTCACCCCTCCACTTT CASSRSDSPLHF
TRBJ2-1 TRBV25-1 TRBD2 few TGTGCCAGCAGTGGGACTAGCGGGAGGGATAATGAGCAGTTCTTC CASSGTSGRDNEQFF
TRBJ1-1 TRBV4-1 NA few TGCGCCAGCAGCCAAGATGGTGCAGGGCGGAACACTGAAGCTTTCTTT CASSQDGAGRNTEAFF
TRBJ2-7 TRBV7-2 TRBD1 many TGTGCCAGCAGCCCAGACAGGGTTTCCTACGAGCAGTACTTC CASSPDRVSYEQYF
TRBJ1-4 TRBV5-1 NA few TGCGCCAGCAGACGCGGAGGGGTAGGGGATGAAAAACTGTTTTTT CASRRGGVGDEKLFF
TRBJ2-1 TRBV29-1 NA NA TGCAGCGTTTATCGGGGTAGGAATGAGCAGTTCTTC CSVYRGRNEQFF
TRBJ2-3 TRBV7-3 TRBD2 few TGTGCCAGCAGCTATAAGCGGGGGAGCACAGATACGCAGTATTTT CASSYKRGSTDTQYF